A selection of T cell receptor beta chains follows, all from one sample in a study of blood T cell repertoires in COVID-19. The repertoire was sequenced with immunoSEQ multiplex PCR; TCRdb's copy has only in-frame clones and lacks some. The sample contains tens of thousands of clones, around 86% of which appear only once. The specimen sequenced was peripheral blood. The receptors here all came from an older woman with acute or convalescent COVID-19. CDR3s include the opening cysteine and the closing phenylalanine or tryptophan. The D gene is left open where the match is weak. Clone size is not always given. Where it is, it says once, few, many or a class for expanded clones.

. TRBD1 TRBJ1-1 TRBV27 TGTGCCAGCAGGCAGATATACAGGGGACCCACTGAAGCTTTCTTT CASRQIYRGPTEAFF
few TRBD2 TRBJ2-2 TRBV7-3 TGTGCCAGCAGCCCCTCAAGCGGGGGTGTAACCGGGGAGCTGTTTTTT CASSPSSGGVTGELFF
. TRBD1 TRBJ1-2 TRBV18 TGTGCCAGCGACCCTGGGACAGGGATCAATGGCTACACCTTC CASDPGTGINGYTF
. TRBD1 TRBJ1-2 TRBV7-9 TGTGTCGCACAGCGTAGTACAGGGGATACCTATGGCTACACCTTC CVAQRSTGDTYGYTF
. . TRBJ1-1 TRBV5-1 TGCGCCAGCAGCTCCTGGGAGGGAGAGGGAGCTTTCTTT CASSSWEGEGAFF
. . TRBJ1-3 TRBV9 TGTGCCAGCAGCGTAGCTTTGGCAGGATCTGGAAACACCATATATTTT CASSVALAGSGNTIYF
. TRBD1 TRBJ1-3 TRBV7-9 TGTGCCAGCACCCGACAGGGGAGCTCTGGAAACACCATATATTTT CASTRQGSSGNTIYF
. . TRBJ1-1 TRBV14 TGTGCCAGCAGCCAAGATAAGCGGTTCGCTTTCTTT CASSQDKRFAFF
. TRBD1 TRBJ2-1 TRBV6-5 TGTGCCAGCACCGGACAGGGGGCACCGAATGAGCAGTTCTTC CASTGQGAPNEQFF
. . TRBJ1-3 TRBV3-1/TRBV3-2 TGTGCCAGCAGCCAAATTTTAACAGGCAAATCTGGAAACACCATATATTTT CASSQILTGKSGNTIYF
. TRBD1 TRBJ1-4 TRBV19 TGTGCCAGTAGGGGGACAGAGAATGAAAAACTGTTTTTT CASRGTENEKLFF
. TRBD2 TRBJ2-2 TRBV5-5 TGTGCCTTCCCGCCGGGAAGTGCTAGCGGGGACAACACCGGGGAGCTGTTTTTT CAFPPGSASGDNTGELFF
. . TRBJ1-1 TRBV9 TGTGCCAGCAGCGTAGCAGGGTTGAACACTGAAGCTTTCTTT CASSVAGLNTEAFF
. TRBD1 TRBJ2-7 TRBV11-2 TGTGCCAGCAGCTTACGGCCAGGGGGCTACGAGCAGTACTTC CASSLRPGGYEQYF
. TRBD1 TRBJ1-2 TRBV20-1 TGCAGTGCTCCGACAGGGGCTGGCTACACCTTC CSAPTGAGYTF
. . TRBJ2-1 TRBV12-1 TGTGCCAGCAGCTTTGGGGAGGACCCAGAGGACTTTAACAATGAGCAGTTCTTC CASSFGEDPEDFNNEQFF
. TRBD2 TRBJ2-2 TRBV5-1 TGCGCCAGCAGCTCTCTGGCGGGGGGGGACACCGGGGAGCTGTTTTTT CASSSLAGGDTGELFF
. . TRBJ2-5 TRBV11-2 TGTGCCAGCAGCCCCCGGGGGGCCTGGGGAGAGACCCAGTACTTC CASSPRGAWGETQYF
. . TRBJ2-3 TRBV5-1 TGCGCCAGCAGCTTGGCCGGGGTGTCCACAGATAGGCAGTATTTT CASSLAGVSTDRQYF
. . TRBJ1-2 TRBV28 TGTGCCAGCAGCCCTTTGGGCAGACACTATGGCTACACCTTC CASSPLGRHYGYTF
. TRBD1 TRBJ1-6 TRBV6-5 TGTGCCAGCAGCGAGACAGGGGGTAATTCACCCCTCCACTTT CASSETGGNSPLHF
. TRBD2 TRBJ2-1 TRBV2 TGTGCCAGCAGGGAAGCGGGAGGAGACACCTACAATGAGCAGTTCTTC CASREAGGDTYNEQFF
. . TRBJ2-1 TRBV5-1 TGCGCCAGCAGCGTCTCCCAGGGGTATGAGCAGTTCTTC CASSVSQGYEQFF
. . TRBJ2-2 TRBV3-1/TRBV3-2 TGTGCCAGCCGAAAACACGGGACTGAGAACACCGGGGAGCTGTTTTTT CASRKHGTENTGELFF